Here is one T cell receptor (beta chain) with its context. Its antigen is not yet known. Per-nucleotide qualities are absent, and no much larger clonotype sits a single base away. From each donor, a single peripheral blood sample of about 100 mL on average was drawn into heparinised tubes. A BD FACSAria II was used to sort naive, central memory, regulatory and stem cell-like memory CD4+ T cells with a panel that included CD45RO, CCR7, CD25, CD127, CD95 and CD27. Purity was above 95% for every sorted population. PBMCs were isolated right away by Lymphoprep density gradient centrifugation and were stained directly, without culture. Samples were stained and sorted in pairs, with one healthy donor and one patient per experiment, so that batch effects were minimized. This sample was included in a study of beta chain features in type 1 diabetes (dated by TCRdb to between 2018 and 2020). About the investigation overall: Patients and healthy donors did not differ in mean age, gender distribution, total cell number or subset yield. A total of 100 million to 110 million sorted cells were examined across all samples, and a strong correlation was observed between cell number per subset and RNA yield. The study compared TCRB repertoires of sorted circulating CD4+ T cell subsets between recently diagnosed type 1 diabetes patients and matched healthy donors. Regulatory and stem cell-like memory subsets were obtained from only 8 patients and roughly eight healthy donors, while naive and central memory subsets were obtained from all 30 or so donors.

V trim: 7 bases; J trim: 5 bases; unmatched bases: 8. Sequences SQVTM (CDR1) and ANQGSEA (CDR2) are obtained from the germline V gene. The CDR3 contains 13 residues, cysteine and phenylalanine counted. Only the CDR3 portion is preserved as DNA: 39 bases, with reading frame beginning at the first base. Overall study results and their limits: Naive, central memory and regulatory TCRB repertoires appeared to be more alike among patients than among healthy donors. Patients with type 1 diabetes made fewer insertions and deleted more nucleotides at VDJ recombination sites, implying thymic rearrangement abnormalities. Because cDNA was sequenced instead of genomic DNA, activated cells with high expression could be over-represented, although the groups did not differ in activation or CD3 levels. A moderate but significant shortening of TCRB CDR3 length was observed in type 1 diabetes patients in all four CD4+ subsets. PCR may preferentially amplify shorter templates, but because patient and control samples were amplified and corrected together, any resulting skew would affect both groups equally. Because small numbers of individuals were included in the HLA sub-analyses, any influence of HLA type on TCRB rearrangement was left unresolved.

The entire isolated RNA was reverse transcribed using the High Capacity cDNA Reverse Transcription Kit, and thus expressed TCRB transcripts were sequenced. Deep immunoSEQ sequencing was performed on naive, central memory and regulatory T cell samples, with an average of around 3.4 million total reads per sample. Sorted cells were lysed in RLT buffer, and RNA was extracted using DNase-treated RNeasy Micro or Mini kits according to cell number. To prevent cross-contamination, every cell subset was processed on its own, while patient and healthy donor samples were processed together. The immunoSEQ multiplex PCR was used to amplify TCRB sequences from cDNA, yielding 87-bp fragments that span the CDR3 region. Sequencing of the amplicons was done on the Illumina HiSeq platform. The published analysis was carried out like this. Synthetic template baselines were used to correct PCR bias computationally, reads within Hamming distance 2 were collapsed together, and singletons that could not be merged were discarded. Reads were aligned against IMGT so that V, D and J genes, CDR3 length and insertions or deletions at six rearrangement sites could be assigned. Within each subset, clonotype counts were normalized to the number of sorted cells before true diversity and Gini coefficients were calculated with the tcR R package. The overlap coefficient, calculated on TCRB nucleotide sequences, was used to quantify repertoire sharing. As a proxy for the pre-selection repertoire, out-of-frame TCRB sequences from naive cells were analyzed. TCRdb limited this immuneACCESS table to in-frame rearrangements with V and J called. A share of clones is missing; checked studies link under half to unresolved V genes, and the rest is unexplained. Clone size and V and J calls were adopted from that table, with D and trimming inferred from the DNA. The sample table contains 450,000 to 600,000 clones; only one count was recorded for 30% of them. The ten largest clones add up to 0.05% to 0.065% of the sample.

The rearranged chain carries TRBV29-1 and TRBJ2-5; a stretch of 9 junction bases matches TRBD1. The sequence was collected from a man between 18 and 35 years old in good health. Material: naive CD4+ T cells from blood. The sample's cell subset or site label, in plain terms: true naive CD4+ T cells. The nucleotides are TGCAGCGCACGCCGGGACAGGGAGGAGACCCAGTACTTC. Translation gives CSARRDREETQYF.